This T cell receptor beta chain was captured by sequencing in a study of cytomegalovirus exposure and HLA in healthy donors. Findings and limits, study-wide: In terms of immune exposure information, only CMV serostatus was available. The HLA-A and HLA-B alleles of most subjects were reportedly predicted accurately from TCR beta sequences.

The V gene end was trimmed by 1 base and the J gene end by 6 bases; junction bases not matched to a gene: 7. The V gene's germline CDR1 is SGHVS and CDR2 FQNEAQ. The CDR3 totals 15 residues. As concerns this clone: What it binds is not known.

PCR employed 60 Vbeta and 13 Jbeta primers. Measured with immunoSEQ multiplex PCR; TCRdb has only the in-frame clones, and not every one. Of about 170,000 clones listed, 75% to 90% are singletons. Sample: PBMCs. The source is a man aged 25 to 40 in good health and CMV-seropositive. The J gene is TRBJ2-3, the V gene TRBV7-8; 7 bases match TRBD2. CDR3 DNA: TGTGCCAGCAGCTTAGACGGAAAGCGGGATGATACGCAGTATTTT. This encodes CASSLDGKRDDTQYF.